These 5 T cell receptor beta chains were all obtained from the same sample, sequenced in a study of blood T cell repertoires in COVID-19. Sequencing used immunoSEQ multiplex PCR; TCRdb keeps in-frame clones, though not all of them. The repertoire holds 200,000 to 250,000 clones, with roughly nine tenths as singletons. Sequencing was done on a sample of PBMCs or T cells enriched from blood (not recorded which). All receptors come from a woman aged 45-65 years in a cohort exposed to, infected with or recovered from COVID-19 (not recorded which).

This chain links TRBV10-3 with TRBJ1-2, with 7 nucleotides matching TRBD1. Germline V gives CDR1 ENHRY, CDR2 SYGVKD. The CDR3 extends over 11 amino acids. V lost 9 bases and J lost 7; bases outside the gene matches: 5. CDR3 in amino acids: CAMRGGRGYTF. The CDR3 nucleotides read TGTGCCATGAGAGGGGGCCGTGGCTACACCTTC.

The chain is built from TRBV21-1 and TRBJ2-2; the table names TRBD1, a call not compared with the DNA. TRBV21-1 is marked as a pseudogene. This CDR3 region has 16 residues. The CDR3 loop is CASSIWLWACTGELFF. The CDR3 nucleotides read TGTGCCAGCAGCATCTGGCTCTGGGCCTGCACCGGGGAGCTGTTTTTT.

V gene TRBV7-2 combines with J gene TRBJ2-1; D is ambiguous. The V end was cut by 3 bases, the J end by 6 bases, with 21 bases between. The germline V gene encodes CDR1 SGHTA and CDR2 FQGNSA. The CDR3 has 17 residues. The CDR3 region is CASSFVDISMGVNEQFF. In nucleotides, the CDR3 is TGTGCCAGCAGCTTTGTCGACATCAGCATGGGCGTCAATGAGCAGTTCTTC.

This clone was detected only once. The chain carries TRBV6-5 and TRBJ1-2; D may be TRBD1 (5 bases). This CDR3 has 13 residues. Trimming cost V 3 bases and J 2 bases, with 7 bases left between them. From germline, CDR1 is MNHEY and CDR2 SVGAGI. DNA for the CDR3: TGTGCCAGCAGTTATTCAGGGAACTATGGCTACACCTTC. This codes for CASSYSGNYGYTF.

This chain joins TRBV6-2 or TRBV6-3 and TRBJ2-2; D may be TRBD2 (5 bases). This CDR3 is 16 amino acids long. Germline assignment: CDR1 MNHEY and CDR2 SVGEGT. Trimming stripped 0 bases from V and 1 base from J, with 9 bases between. The CDR3 nucleotides are TGTGCCAGCAGTTACTCGGTCGGGAAGAACACCGGGGAGCTGTTTTTT. Its protein is CASSYSVGKNTGELFF.